Listed below are T cell receptor beta chains from one sample, sequenced in a study of T cell responses to AZD1222 COVID-19 vaccine. Generated by immunoSEQ multiplex PCR, the TCRdb table keeps only in-frame clones and is missing some. Among roughly 170,000 clones listed, 91% were seen once. The starting material was peripheral blood, obtained on day 0 of AZD1222 vaccination. These receptors were collected from an adult in good health. The CDR3 runs from the conserved cysteine through the conserved F or W. A D gene is named only where the DNA matches it firmly. Where a row states a size, it is once, few, many or the class of an expanded clone; other rows omit it.

TRBV9,NA,TRBD1,TRBJ1-3,TGTGCCAGCAGCGTTACTGCCCAAGGGGGCGCAGGAGGAAACACCATATATTTT,CASSVTAQGGAGGNTIYF
TRBV11-2,NA,NA,TRBJ2-7,TGTGCCAGCAGCTTAGTCCCGACCAGAGGGTACGAGCAGTACTTC,CASSLVPTRGYEQYF
TRBV27,NA,NA,TRBJ2-2,TGTGCCAGCAGGGAGTCAGTTAACACCGGGGAGCTGTTTTTT,CASRESVNTGELFF
TRBV6-5,NA,TRBD2,TRBJ2-7,TGTGCCAGCAGTTACACCGGGACTAGCGACTACGAGCAGTACTTC,CASSYTGTSDYEQYF
TRBV5-4,NA,NA,TRBJ2-7,TGTGCCAGCAGCTTCGGGGATTACGAGCAGTACTTC,CASSFGDYEQYF
TRBV19,NA,NA,TRBJ2-7,TGTGCCAGTAGTATCGTGCCTGGATCCGGGTCCCGGGAGCAGTACTTC,CASSIVPGSGSREQYF
TRBV29-1,few,TRBD2,TRBJ2-1,TGCAGCGTTGTAGCGGGGGCCAGGGGTGAGCAGTTCTTC,CSVVAGARGEQFF
TRBV2,few,NA,TRBJ2-2,TGTGCCAGCAGTGCCCCCGGGGAGCTGTTTTTT,CASSAPGELFF
TRBV7-9,NA,NA,TRBJ2-5,TGTGCCAGCAACCCGGGGGCGGAAGAGACCCAGTACTTC,CASNPGAEETQYF
TRBV20-1,NA,TRBD1,TRBJ2-1,TGCAGTGCTCGTGGACAGGCCTACAATGAGCAGTTCTTC,CSARGQAYNEQFF
TRBV7-2,NA,NA,TRBJ1-5,TGTGCCAGCAGCTTCGACAGATCCTATCAGCCCCAGCATTTT,CASSFDRSYQPQHF
TRBV7-9,NA,NA,TRBJ2-1,TGTGCCAGCAGCTTAGTGAGGACAGTAGATGAGCAGTTCTTC,CASSLVRTVDEQFF
TRBV5-4,NA,NA,TRBJ2-5,TGTGCCAGCAGCTTTAGGTCCTACGGAGAGACCCAGTACTTC,CASSFRSYGETQYF
TRBV18,NA,NA,TRBJ1-3,TGTGCCAGCTCACCCAGGGACTACCTTTCTGGAAACACCATATATTTT,CASSPRDYLSGNTIYF
TRBV7-9,NA,TRBD1,TRBJ1-2,TGTGCCAGCAGCTTGTCACGGCGGGACAGGGAGGGCTACACCTTC,CASSLSRRDREGYTF
TRBV7-2,once,NA,TRBJ2-4,TGTGCCAGCAGCTTAGGCCGATTGGAGGACTGGGACATTCAGTACTTC,CASSLGRLEDWDIQYF
TRBV19,NA,TRBD1,TRBJ1-5,TGTGCCAGTAGTATACAGGGGGCTCAGCCCCAGCATTTT,CASSIQGAQPQHF
TRBV28,NA,TRBD1,TRBJ1-2,TGTGCCAGCTTGTACAGGGGACAGGGCGTCTATGGCTACACCTTC,CASLYRGQGVYGYTF
TRBV5-1,NA,NA,TRBJ2-2,TGCGCCAGCAGCTTAGGGAACGCGAACACCGGGGAGCTGTTTTTT,CASSLGNANTGELFF
TRBV29-1,NA,NA,TRBJ1-1,TGCAGCGTTGAAGAACGACAGCAAGCTTTCTTT,CSVEERQQAFF
TRBV5-4,NA,TRBD1,TRBJ2-3,TGTGCCAGCAGCTGGGGACAGGGGTTGGCAGATACGCAGTATTTT,CASSWGQGLADTQYF
TRBV7-9,NA,NA,TRBJ1-6,TGTGCCAGCAGCCCCGGACCGCCGGGTTCACCCCTCCACTTT,CASSPGPPGSPLHF
TRBV6-4,NA,NA,TRBJ2-7,TGTGCCAGCCTCAAGACAGAAAACTACGAGCAGTACTTC,CASLKTENYEQYF
TRBV4-1,NA,NA,TRBJ2-1,TGCGCCAGCAGCCAAATTGGACTCACCTACAATGAGCAGTTCTTC,CASSQIGLTYNEQFF
TRBV28,NA,NA,TRBJ1-5,TGTGCCAGCAGTTGGACACAGAATCAGCCCCAGCATTTT,CASSWTQNQPQHF
TRBV5-6,NA,NA,TRBJ1-6,TGTGCCAGCAGCCCCCTCCCCCTAGAAAATTCACCCCTCCACTTT,CASSPLPLENSPLHF
TRBV6-1,once,NA,TRBJ1-3,TGTGCCAGCAGTGAAGCACGGCAGGGGACCTCTGGAAACACCATATATTTT,CASSEARQGTSGNTIYF
TRBV10-3,NA,TRBD1,TRBJ2-5,TGTGCCATCAGTTACAGGACAGGTCCCCAAGAGACCCAGTACTTC,CAISYRTGPQETQYF
TRBV7-9,NA,NA,TRBJ2-1,TGTGCCAGCAGCTTAGTTGGGCGGGTCTATGAGCAGTTCTTC,CASSLVGRVYEQFF
TRBV18,few,TRBD1,TRBJ2-7,TGTGCCAGCTCACCGACAGGGGGCGAGCAGTACTTC,CASSPTGGEQYF
TRBV29-1,NA,NA,TRBJ1-1,TGCAGCGTTGGGGGCAGTACGGCTTTCTTT,CSVGGSTAFF
TRBV5-4,NA,NA,TRBJ1-1,TGTGCCAGCAGCCCCAAGGACAGTACTGAAGCTTTCTTT,CASSPKDSTEAFF
TRBV27,NA,TRBD1,TRBJ1-1,TGTGCCAGCAGACGGACAGGGGTGGTGAACACTGAAGCTTTCTTT,CASRRTGVVNTEAFF
TRBV19,NA,NA,TRBJ1-2,TGTGCCAGTACCCTAGGCAGGGACCGACCATACTATGGCTACACCTTC,CASTLGRDRPYYGYTF
TRBV4-3,NA,TRBD2,TRBJ2-7,TGCGCCAGCAGCCAAGAGGCTAGCGGGACCCCAGAGCAGTACTTC,CASSQEASGTPEQYF